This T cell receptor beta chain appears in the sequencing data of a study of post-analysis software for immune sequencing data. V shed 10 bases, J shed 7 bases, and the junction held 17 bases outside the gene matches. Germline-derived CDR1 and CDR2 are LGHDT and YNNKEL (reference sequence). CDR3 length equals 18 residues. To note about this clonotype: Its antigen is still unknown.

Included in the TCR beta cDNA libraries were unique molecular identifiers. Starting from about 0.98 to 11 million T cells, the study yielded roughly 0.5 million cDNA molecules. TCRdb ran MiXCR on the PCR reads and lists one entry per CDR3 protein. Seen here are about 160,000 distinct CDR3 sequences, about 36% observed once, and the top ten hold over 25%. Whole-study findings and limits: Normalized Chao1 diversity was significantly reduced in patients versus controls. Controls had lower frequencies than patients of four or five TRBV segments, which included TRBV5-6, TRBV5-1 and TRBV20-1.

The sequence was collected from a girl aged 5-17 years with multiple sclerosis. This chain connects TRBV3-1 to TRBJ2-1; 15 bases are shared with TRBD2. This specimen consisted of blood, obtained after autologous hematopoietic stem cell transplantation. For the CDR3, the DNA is TGTGCCACCACAAGGGGACTAGCGGGAGGTCTACTGGGGAATGAGCAGTTCTTC. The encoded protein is CATTRGLAGGLLGNEQFF.